This T cell receptor (beta chain) was documented in a study of T cells after yellow fever vaccination. Each CDR3 protein is one row after TCRdb ran MiXCR on the 5' RACE reads. The table lists under 600,000 distinct CDR3 sequences, roughly 22% of them singletons. The CDR3 sequence is 13 residues long. Trimming took 3 bases from V and 3 from J, leaving 8 bases between them. CDR1 SEHNR and CDR2 FQNEAQ come from the germline V gene (reference sequence). This clonotype was detected many times. This clonotype was obtained from a man between 18 and 35 years old who received the YFV17D yellow fever vaccine. The sequencing used PBMCs, collected 20 to 25 days after the first yellow fever vaccination. The chain recombines TRBV7-9 with TRBJ1-1; D not certain. The CDR3 DNA reads TGTGCCAGCAGCTTGGTGGGGTACACTGAAGCTTTCTTT. Translation gives CASSLVGYTEAFF.